These 25 T cell receptor beta chains originate from one sample sequenced in a study of blood T cell repertoires in COVID-19. Profiling relied on immunoSEQ multiplex PCR, and the TCRdb table lists in-frame clones only, not all of them. The profile covers over 200,000 clones, with roughly 76% appearing a single time and approximately 5.4% taken by the ten largest. Sequencing used peripheral blood. The origin of the receptors is a human donor in a cohort sampled during active COVID-19.

In DNA form, the CDR3 reads TGTGCCAGCAGCTTGGAGGGGAAGGGCTATGGCTACACCTTC. Translated, it gives CASSLEGKGYGYTF. The V gene is TRBV5-6, the J gene TRBJ1-2, with a weak D call TRBD1 (5 bases). CDR3 length: 14 amino acids. Germline V gene sequence: CDR1 SGHDT, CDR2 YYEEEE. V gave up 0 bases and J gave up 4 bases, with 10 bases separating them.

The count of this clone is one. V usage is TRBV25-1 and J usage is TRBJ2-5; D is possibly TRBD1 (6 bases). Germline CDR1 reads MGHDK; CDR2 reads SYGVNS. V was trimmed by 4 bases and J by 3 bases, leaving 9 bases between them. The CDR3 length is 13 residues. DNA for the CDR3: TGTGCCAGCAGTGGGACAGCTGAAGAGACCCAGTACTTC. This translates into CASSGTAEETQYF.

This clone was counted a single time. The chain couples TRBV5-6 to TRBJ2-1, with D tentatively TRBD2 (6 bases). The germline V and J ends were trimmed by 2 bases and 6 bases, with 12 bases remaining between them. This CDR3 spans 14 amino acids. Germline CDR1 SGHDT, CDR2 YYEEEE. The CDR3 loop reads CASSFRQRANEQFF. CDR3 DNA: TGTGCCAGCAGCTTCCGTCAGCGGGCCAATGAGCAGTTCTTC.

The sample holds a few counts of this clone. The chain combines TRBV28 with TRBJ2-3; 8 bases align to TRBD2. Germline-derived CDR1 and CDR2 are MDHEN and SYDVKM. The CDR3 is made up of 14 amino acids. V trimming: 6 bases; J trimming: 1 base; junction bases outside the gene matches: 3. The CDR3 DNA sequence: TGTGCCAGCAGGAGAGCGGGAGGCACAGATACGCAGTATTTT. Its translation is CASRRAGGTDTQYF. The full variable domain, with the rest looked up from reference TRBV28 and TRBJ2-3, is DVKVTQSSRYLVKRTGEKVFLECVQDMDHENMFWYRQDPGLGLRLIYFSYDVKMKEKGDIPEGYSVSREKKERFSLILESASTNQTSMYLCASRRAGGTDTQYFGPGTRLTVL.

Comments on this clone: The same CDR3 is also encoded by other DNA sequences in this sample. The V and J genes are TRBV9 and TRBJ1-2, with a possible D match to TRBD1 (5 bases). The V gene lost 3 bases and the J gene lost 5 bases, with 11 bases spanning the gap. Per the germline V gene, CDR1 is SGDLS and CDR2 is YYNGEE. CDR3 length: 13 amino acids. This chain's CDR3 is CASSAGLDYGYTF. The DNA for the CDR3 is TGTGCCAGCAGCGCGGGACTGGATTATGGCTACACCTTC.

CDR3 residues: CASSLSGRAYNEQFF. The DNA for the CDR3 is TGTGCCAGCAGCCTCAGCGGGAGGGCCTACAATGAGCAGTTCTTC. The J gene is TRBJ2-1, the V gene TRBV6-5, with 10 bases fitting TRBD2. The length of the CDR3 is 15 residues. The germline CDR1 and CDR2 sequences are MNHEY and SVGAGI. Trimming removed 6 bases from V and 2 bases from J; junction bases left unmatched: 4.

The chain couples TRBV27 to TRBJ2-3; 12 bases line up with TRBD1. Germline V gives CDR1 MNHEY, CDR2 SMNVEV (reference sequence). This CDR3 is 16 amino acids long. Trimming at V came to 6 bases and at J to 4 bases, leaving 8 bases not matched to a gene. In DNA form, the CDR3 reads TGTGCCAGCAGCCGGGACAGGGGGCTGTTCCCAGATACGCAGTATTTT. As protein: CASSRDRGLFPDTQYF.

This clone has a handful of counts. The rearrangement joins TRBV20-1 to TRBJ2-2; D is possibly TRBD2 (5 bases). This CDR3 region has 11 residues. Germline V gives CDR1 DFQATT, CDR2 SNEGSKA (reference sequence). The V end lost 2 bases, the J end lost 7 bases, and 5 bases lay between the germline ends. In DNA form, the CDR3 reads TGCAGTGCTAGAAGCGGCGGGGAGCTGTTTTTT. Translation: CSARSGGELFF.

V is TRBV4-1 and J is TRBJ2-7; unclear D gene. Trimming pared 0 bases from V and 1 base from J, leaving 7 bases between. The CDR3 contains 14 residues. CDR1 MGHRA and CDR2 YSYEKL come from the germline V gene. The CDR3 reads CASSQERSSYEQYF. The DNA of the CDR3 is TGCGCCAGCAGCCAAGAACGGAGTTCCTACGAGCAGTACTTC.

The chain carries TRBV7-9 and TRBJ2-7; D is possibly TRBD2 (6 bases). The CDR3 is 15 amino acids. V was trimmed by 6 bases and J by 0 bases, leaving 15 bases between them. Germline V gene sequence: CDR1 SEHNR, CDR2 FQNEAQ (reference sequence). Here the CDR3 reads CASSPGGTPSYEQYF. In DNA form, the CDR3 reads TGTGCCAGCAGTCCCGGCGGGACCCCCTCCTACGAGCAGTACTTC.

The chain is built from TRBV19 and TRBJ2-2, with a weak D call TRBD1 (7 bases). The CDR3 is 15 residues long. V was cut by 7 bases and J by 2 bases, with 14 bases left in between. CDR1 is LNHDA, CDR2 SQIVND, per germline (reference sequence). The chain's CDR3 is CASKGGQKNTGELFF. DNA for the CDR3: TGTGCCAGTAAGGGGGGACAGAAAAACACCGGGGAGCTGTTTTTT.

The table lists this clone with many counts. The chain couples TRBV28 to TRBJ2-7, with 8 bases matching TRBD1. CDR1 MDHEN and CDR2 SYDVKM come from the germline V gene. The V gene end was trimmed by 6 bases and the J gene end by 3 bases; junction bases not matched to a gene: 7. The CDR3 covers 14 residues. As DNA, the CDR3 is TGTGCCAGCAGCCGCCTGGACAGGGACTACGAGCAGTACTTC. This encodes CASSRLDRDYEQYF.

The genes are TRBV29-1 and TRBJ2-7; TRBD2 agrees at 7 bases. The CDR3 runs 16 residues. CDR1 and CDR2 from the germline V gene are SQVTM and ANQGSEA. J gave up 4 bases and V 5 bases, and 17 bases lay outside the gene matches. CDR3 nucleotide sequence: TGCAGCGTTTCTCCACGAGGGAGGGATGACTTATACGAGCAGTACTTC. It yields the protein CSVSPRGRDDLYEQYF.

In DNA, the CDR3 is TGCGCCAGCTCCGGACTAGCGGGAGTGCGAGATACGCAGTATTTT. As protein: CASSGLAGVRDTQYF. The V and J genes are TRBV5-1 and TRBJ2-3, with 13 bases fitting TRBD2. CDR3 length equals 15 residues. J gave up 5 bases and V 7 bases, and 7 bases lay outside the gene matches. In germline, CDR1 is SGHRS, CDR2 YFSETQ.

V and J are TRBV7-6 and TRBJ2-2; D is unclear. The CDR3 spans 15 residues. From germline, CDR1 is SGHVS and CDR2 FNYEAQ. The germline V and J ends were trimmed by 0 bases and 2 bases, with 7 bases remaining between them. The CDR3, as DNA: TGTGCCAGCAGCTTAGCCAGCGTCAACACCGGGGAGCTGTTTTTT. Its protein product is CASSLASVNTGELFF.

V is TRBV7-9 and J is TRBJ2-5; 14 bases are shared with TRBD2. Trimming at V came to 5 bases and at J to 5 bases, leaving 7 bases not matched to a gene. The CDR3 has 16 amino acids. Germline assignment: CDR1 SEHNR and CDR2 FQNEAQ (reference sequence). Here the CDR3 DNA reads TGTGCCAGCAGCCACTCGGGACTAGCGGGAGCCGAGACCCAGTACTTC. Its translation is CASSHSGLAGAETQYF.

This chain uses TRBV9 with TRBJ1-1; TRBD1 matches 8 bases. The CDR3 loop spans 14 amino acids. Germline CDR1 and CDR2: SGDLS and YYNGEE. With V trimmed by 3 bases and J by 3 bases, 4 bases remained unmatched. The CDR3 reads CASSGQGWDTEAFF. DNA of the CDR3: TGTGCCAGCAGCGGACAGGGGTGGGACACTGAAGCTTTCTTT.

V gene TRBV28 combines with J gene TRBJ1-2, with 8 bases aligning to TRBD1. CDR3 length: 14 amino acids. The trim removed 5 bases at V and 5 bases at J, leaving 7 bases unmatched. Germline V gives CDR1 MDHEN, CDR2 SYDVKM. The CDR3: CASSTYRGRYGYTF. The CDR3 region has the DNA TGTGCCAGCAGTACTTACAGGGGGAGGTATGGCTACACCTTC.

V gene TRBV24-1 combines with J gene TRBJ2-2; D is perhaps TRBD2 (5 bases). The germline gives CDR1 KGHDR, CDR2 SFDVKD. The CDR3 runs to 15 residues. The V end was cut by 6 bases, the J end by 2 bases, with 12 bases between. In DNA, the CDR3 is TGTGCCACCAGTTCCGCACGGGAAAACACCGGGGAGCTGTTTTTT. Amino acid sequence: CATSSARENTGELFF.

CDR3 sequence reads: CASSLGEGAHPNSNYGYTF. DNA for the CDR3: TGTGCCAGCAGCTTAGGCGAGGGGGCGCACCCAAATTCTAACTATGGCTACACCTTC. The chain is built from TRBV7-8 and TRBJ1-2; TRBD1 agrees at 7 bases. This CDR3 comprises 19 residues. Germline lookup yields CDR1 SGHVS and CDR2 FQNEAQ. With 1 base clipped from V and 0 bases from J, the junction kept 14 bases outside the gene matches.

The chain couples TRBV9 to TRBJ2-1, with D unresolved. Trimming shortened V by 0 bases and J by 4 bases, and 8 bases separated the two germline ends. Germline V lookup: CDR1 SGDLS, CDR2 YYNGEE. The CDR3 totals 14 residues. The chain's CDR3 is CASSVGLEYNEQFF. The CDR3 bases are TGTGCCAGCAGCGTAGGCCTAGAATACAATGAGCAGTTCTTC.

The chain uses TRBV7-3 and TRBJ2-2; 9 bases are shared with TRBD1. With V trimmed by 6 bases and J by 3 bases, 2 bases remained unmatched. Germline CDR1 reads SGHTA; CDR2 reads FQGTGA. The CDR3 extends over 14 amino acids. In DNA, the CDR3 is TGTGCCAGCAGTAGGACAGGGGACACCGGGGAGCTGTTTTTT. Translating gives CASSRTGDTGELFF.

The rearrangement links TRBV28 to TRBJ2-5, with 9 bases aligning to TRBD1. Germline CDR1 is MDHEN and CDR2 is SYDVKM. The CDR3 spans 15 residues. The V segment lost 6 bases and the J segment 5 bases; nucleotides outside the gene matches: 10. Written as DNA, the CDR3 is TGTGCCAGCAGCGAAGGAGATGGACAGGGGGAGACCCAGTACTTC. It translates to CASSEGDGQGETQYF.

The chain combines TRBV11-1 with TRBJ2-7; 8 nucleotides match TRBD1. The CDR3 sequence is 15 residues long. Germline assignment: CDR1 SGHAT and CDR2 FQDESV (reference sequence). J gave up 6 bases and V 3 bases, and 10 bases lay outside the gene matches. The CDR3 loop is CASSFVDRDSAEQYF. Written as DNA, the CDR3 is TGTGCCAGCAGCTTCGTGGACAGGGATTCGGCCGAGCAGTACTTC.

The V and J genes are TRBV28 and TRBJ2-7, with 10 positions matching TRBD1. The CDR3 is 15 amino acids. The ends lost 0 bases at V and 4 bases at J; junction bases unmatched: 3. Germline values: CDR1 MDHEN, CDR2 SYDVKM. CDR3 residues: CASSLWGQGKYEQYF. The CDR3 coding sequence is TGTGCCAGCAGTTTATGGGGACAGGGGAAGTACGAGCAGTACTTC.